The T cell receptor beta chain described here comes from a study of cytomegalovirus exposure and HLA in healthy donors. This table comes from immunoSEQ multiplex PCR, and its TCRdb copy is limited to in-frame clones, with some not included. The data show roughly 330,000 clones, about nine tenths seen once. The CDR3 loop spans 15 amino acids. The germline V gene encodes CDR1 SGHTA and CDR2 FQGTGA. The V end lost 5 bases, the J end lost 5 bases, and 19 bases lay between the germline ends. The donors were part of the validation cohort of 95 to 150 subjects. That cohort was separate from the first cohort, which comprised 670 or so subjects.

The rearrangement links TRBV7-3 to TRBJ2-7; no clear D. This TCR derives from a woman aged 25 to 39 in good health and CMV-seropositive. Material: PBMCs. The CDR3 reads CASSPNLGSFHEQYF. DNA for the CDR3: TGTGCCAGCAGCCCGAATTTGGGCAGTTTCCACGAGCAGTACTTC.